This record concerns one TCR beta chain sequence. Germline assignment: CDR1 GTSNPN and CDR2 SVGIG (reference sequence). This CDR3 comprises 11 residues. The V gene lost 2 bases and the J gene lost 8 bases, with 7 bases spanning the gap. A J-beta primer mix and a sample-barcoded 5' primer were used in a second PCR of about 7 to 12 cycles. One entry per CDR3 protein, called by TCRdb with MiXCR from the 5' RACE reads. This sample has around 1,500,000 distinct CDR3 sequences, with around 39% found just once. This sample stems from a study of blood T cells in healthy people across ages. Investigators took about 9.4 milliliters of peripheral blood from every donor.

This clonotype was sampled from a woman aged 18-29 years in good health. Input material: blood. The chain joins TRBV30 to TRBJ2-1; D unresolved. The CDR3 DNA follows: TGTGCCTGGAGTCCCGCCCATGAGCAGTTCTTC. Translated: CAWSPAHEQFF.